These T cell receptor beta chains were read from a single sample in a study of response to subunit inactivated influenza vaccine. TCRdb re-derived calls from the RT-PCR reads in MiXCR, one entry per CDR3 protein. The sample contains roughly 710,000 distinct CDR3 sequences, approximately 14% of which appear only once. The specimen comprised PBMCs from blood, sampled around 14 days before vaccination. The receptors derive from a man aged 45-65 years who received an inactivated influenza vaccine. CDR3s include the opening cysteine and the closing phenylalanine or tryptophan. The D gene is left open where the match is weak. Clone size appears in some rows only: once, few, many, or a class for an expanded clone.

clone_size	v_call	d_call	j_call	cdr3_aa	cdr3_nt
.	TRBV10-3	TRBD2	TRBJ2-3	CAISGGLAGNTDTQYF	TGTGCCATCAGTGGTGGTCTAGCGGGGAACACAGATACGCAGTATTTT
.	TRBV10-3	.	TRBJ2-4	CAMADSKNIQYF	TGTGCCATGGCGGACAGTAAAAACATTCAGTACTTC
few	TRBV6-2/TRBV6-3	TRBD2	TRBJ2-1	CASSYSRGGNGNEQFF	TGTGCCAGCAGTTACTCGCGGGGGGGCAATGGCAATGAGCAGTTCTTC
.	TRBV20-1	.	TRBJ2-3	CSARVGGYTDTQYF	TGCAGTGCTAGAGTGGGAGGTTACACAGATACGCAGTATTTT
many	TRBV10-3	TRBD2	TRBJ2-2	CAIRTVDGRAWDTGELFF	TGTGCCATCAGGACCGTCGACGGGAGGGCCTGGGACACCGGGGAGCTGTTTTTT
.	TRBV2	TRBD2	TRBJ2-1	CASSTRTSGSYNEQFF	TGTGCCAGCAGTACCCGGACTAGCGGCTCCTACAATGAGCAGTTCTTC
.	TRBV7-9	.	TRBJ2-7	CASSPPAWVGHEQYF	TGTGCCAGCAGCCCACCCGCCTGGGTAGGGCACGAGCAGTACTTC
.	TRBV7-3	TRBD2	TRBJ2-3	CASRLQRERPDTQYF	TGTGCCAGCAGACTCCAGCGGGAGAGGCCAGATACGCAGTATTTT
few	TRBV5-1	.	TRBJ2-5	CASSLVFGGTGETQYF	TGCGCCAGCAGCTTGGTTTTTGGCGGGACTGGAGAGACCCAGTACTTC
few	TRBV20-1	.	TRBJ2-1	CSAPPYEQFF	TGCAGTGCTCCACCGTATGAGCAGTTCTTC
few	TRBV4-2	TRBD1	TRBJ2-1	CASSRPGQEVHEQFF	TGTGCCAGCAGCCGCCCGGGACAGGAGGTACATGAGCAGTTCTTC
.	TRBV14	TRBD1	TRBJ2-5	CASSQDRDRGLGETQYF	TGTGCCAGCAGCCAAGATAGAGACAGGGGGCTGGGGGAGACCCAGTACTTC
.	TRBV6-1	TRBD1	TRBJ1-2	CASSEGRQGLGYTF	TGTGCCAGCAGTGAAGGGAGACAGGGGCTTGGCTACACCTTC
few	TRBV7-2	.	TRBJ2-1	CASSGVGGIIYEQFF	TGTGCCAGCAGCGGAGTGGGGGGCATAATATATGAGCAGTTCTTC
.	TRBV28	.	TRBJ2-1	CASSLGVGRSEQFF	TGTGCCAGCAGTTTAGGGGTCGGCCGGTCGGAGCAGTTCTTC
.	TRBV24-1	TRBD2	TRBJ2-5	CATGGTSGPQETQYF	TGTGCCACCGGGGGGACTAGCGGACCACAAGAGACCCAGTACTTC
.	TRBV24-1	TRBD2	TRBJ2-1	CATRAGGPHNEQFF	TGTGCCACCAGAGCGGGAGGGCCCCACAATGAGCAGTTCTTC
.	TRBV7-9	.	TRBJ1-1	CASSPPGLTNTEAFF	TGTGCCAGCAGCCCGCCGGGACTCACGAACACTGAAGCTTTCTTT
.	TRBV7-2	.	TRBJ2-7	CASSLTVPSYEQYF	TGTGCCAGCAGCTTGACGGTTCCTTCCTACGAGCAGTACTTC
.	TRBV24-1	TRBD1	TRBJ2-5	CATSDPPGQGDGETQYF	TGTGCCACCAGTGACCCGCCAGGACAGGGGGACGGAGAGACCCAGTACTTC
.	TRBV5-1	.	TRBJ2-4	CASSPTTGSGNIQYF	TGCGCCAGCAGCCCCACAACAGGGTCGGGTAACATTCAGTACTTC
.	TRBV10-2	TRBD2	TRBJ2-1	CASSVGGGLERNEQFF	TGCGCCAGCAGTGTCGGGGGGGGCCTAGAGCGAAATGAGCAGTTCTTC
many	TRBV2	.	TRBJ2-5	CASSRDGQETQYF	TGTGCCAGCAGCCGGGACGGCCAAGAGACCCAGTACTTC
few	TRBV20-1	.	TRBJ2-3	CSARWGGTDTQYF	TGCAGTGCTAGATGGGGAGGCACAGATACGCAGTATTTT
.	TRBV4-1	TRBD2	TRBJ2-7	CASSHPSGGHSYEQYF	TGCGCCAGCAGCCACCCTAGCGGGGGGCACTCCTACGAGCAGTACTTC
once	TRBV20-1	.	TRBJ2-7	CSARDRLAGHSYEQYF	TGCAGTGCTAGAGATCGTTTGGCAGGGCACTCCTACGAGCAGTACTTC
.	TRBV6-2/TRBV6-3	.	TRBJ1-5	CASRFVSNQPQHF	TGTGCCAGCAGATTTGTTAGCAATCAGCCCCAGCATTTT
few	TRBV14	.	TRBJ1-5	CASSQGPREPQHF	TGTGCCAGCAGCCAGGGGCCAAGGGAGCCCCAGCATTTT
.	TRBV27	.	TRBJ2-3	CASSWRFTDTQYF	TGTGCCAGCAGTTGGCGGTTCACAGATACGCAGTATTTT
few	TRBV20-1	TRBD1	TRBJ2-7	CSARGDRDYEQYF	TGCAGTGCTAGAGGGGACAGGGACTACGAGCAGTACTTC
few	TRBV11-2	TRBD2	TRBJ2-7	CAPRGGSSYEQYF	TGTGCGCCCAGAGGCGGGAGTTCCTACGAGCAGTACTTC
few	TRBV5-1	.	TRBJ1-1	CASTLGNGAFF	TGCGCCAGCACCCTCGGGAATGGAGCTTTCTTT
few	TRBV15	.	TRBJ2-5	CATSRDEGSGTQYF	TGTGCCACCAGCAGAGATGAGGGGTCGGGGACCCAGTACTTC
many	TRBV20-1	.	TRBJ2-1	CSARGPIPYNEQFF	TGCAGTGCTAGGGGACCAATCCCCTACAATGAGCAGTTCTTC
.	TRBV29-1	.	TRBJ2-2	CSVHNTGELFF	TGCAGCGTCCATAACACCGGGGAGCTGTTTTTT
.	TRBV29-1	.	TRBJ1-2	CSVEFRGLTDYGYTF	TGCAGCGTTGAATTCAGGGGTCTTACAGACTATGGCTACACCTTC
.	TRBV28	.	TRBJ2-3	CASSLVYQPQYF	TGTGCCAGCAGTTTAGTATACCAGCCGCAGTATTTT
many	TRBV28	TRBD1	TRBJ2-5	CASSPGTGGFETQYF	TGTGCCAGCAGTCCCGGGACAGGGGGCTTTGAGACCCAGTACTTC
many	TRBV28	TRBD2	TRBJ2-3	CASSATSGSTDTQYF	TGTGCCAGCAGTGCCACTAGCGGGAGCACAGATACGCAGTATTTT
few	TRBV5-1	TRBD2	TRBJ2-1	CASSPNSGAGAYNEQFF	TGCGCCAGCAGCCCAAATTCCGGAGCGGGGGCTTACAATGAGCAGTTCTTC
few	TRBV9	TRBD1	TRBJ1-5	CASSPGTGGYQPQHF	TGTGCCAGCAGCCCGGGGACAGGGGGCTACCAGCCCCAGCATTTT
few	TRBV12-3/TRBV12-4	.	TRBJ2-7	CASSAQQAYYEQYF	TGTGCCAGCAGTGCACAACAGGCTTACTACGAGCAGTACTTC
.	TRBV4-1	.	TRBJ2-1	CASSQLSLSSYNEQFF	TGCGCCAGCAGCCAGTTGAGCCTTAGCTCCTACAATGAGCAGTTCTTC
few	TRBV3-1	TRBD2	TRBJ2-1	CASSLPPGLAGRYEQFF	TGTGCCAGCAGCCTACCTCCTGGACTAGCGGGACGTTATGAGCAGTTCTTC
.	TRBV29-1	TRBD1	TRBJ2-7	CSVRQDRVFGEQYF	TGCAGCGTTCGTCAGGACAGGGTGTTTGGAGAGCAGTACTTC
.	TRBV30	.	TRBJ2-2	CAWSRGWGDSNTGELFF	TGTGCCTGGAGCAGAGGATGGGGAGACTCGAACACCGGGGAGCTGTTTTTT
.	TRBV4-2	TRBD2	TRBJ2-3	CASSPAGGPPFSTDTQYF	TGTGCCAGCAGCCCGGCGGGGGGGCCTCCCTTTAGCACAGATACGCAGTATTTT
.	TRBV3-1	TRBD1	TRBJ1-1	CASSHLGQGEAFF	TGTGCCAGCAGCCACCTGGGACAGGGGGAAGCTTTCTTT
many	TRBV6-5	.	TRBJ1-2	CASSSGTANYGYTF	TGTGCCAGCAGTTCCGGGACCGCGAACTATGGCTACACCTTC
.	TRBV20-1	.	TRBJ1-1	CSALTVNTEAFF	TGCAGTGCTCTTACAGTGAACACTGAAGCTTTCTTT
few	TRBV6-5	TRBD2	TRBJ2-5	CASVRLAGGQETQYF	TGTGCCAGCGTTAGACTAGCGGGGGGCCAAGAGACCCAGTACTTC
.	TRBV4-3	.	TRBJ2-1	CASRPGPSPWDEQFF	TGCGCCAGCAGGCCCGGGCCCTCTCCCTGGGATGAGCAGTTCTTC
few	TRBV5-1	.	TRBJ2-7	CASSSAEVGTYEQYF	TGCGCCAGCAGCTCTGCGGAGGTCGGAACCTACGAGCAGTACTTC
many	TRBV6-5	TRBD1	TRBJ2-1	CASSSRTGVKLSEQFF	TGTGCCAGCAGTTCCAGGACAGGGGTGAAGTTGAGTGAGCAGTTCTTC
.	TRBV11-3	.	TRBJ2-1	CASSLNQADNEQFF	TGTGCCAGCAGCTTAAACCAGGCCGACAATGAGCAGTTCTTC
few	TRBV6-2/TRBV6-3	.	TRBJ2-7	CASSYNQGTDRTRGEQYF	TGTGCCAGCAGCTACAATCAGGGGACAGATCGAACCCGGGGGGAGCAGTACTTC
.	TRBV2	.	TRBJ2-5	CASSVGWKETQYF	TGTGCCAGCAGTGTGGGCTGGAAAGAGACCCAGTACTTC